The source of this T cell receptor (beta chain) is a study of CD8 T cells in Susac syndrome. Looked up from germline, CDR1 is SEHNR and CDR2 is FQNEAQ (reference sequence). Trimming shortened V by 1 base and J by 0 bases, and 10 bases separated the two germline ends. The CDR3 runs 15 residues. Patients with Susac syndrome met diagnostic criteria that were recently defined for definite or probable disease. Random hexamers primed reverse transcription of about 0.5 to 1 ug RNA. TCRdb re-called the immunoSEQ multiplex PCR reads with MiXCR, one entry per CDR3 protein. The sample lists about 110,000 distinct CDR3 sequences, roughly 94% occurring once.

The source of this sequence is a human donor with Susac syndrome. Sequenced input: CD8+ T cells from PBMCs. The chain links TRBV7-9 to TRBJ2-7, with a tentative D call TRBD1 (6 bases). In DNA, the CDR3 is TGTGCCAGCAGCTTAGGAACAGGGAGCTCCTACGAGCAGTACTTC. It encodes CASSLGTGSSYEQYF.